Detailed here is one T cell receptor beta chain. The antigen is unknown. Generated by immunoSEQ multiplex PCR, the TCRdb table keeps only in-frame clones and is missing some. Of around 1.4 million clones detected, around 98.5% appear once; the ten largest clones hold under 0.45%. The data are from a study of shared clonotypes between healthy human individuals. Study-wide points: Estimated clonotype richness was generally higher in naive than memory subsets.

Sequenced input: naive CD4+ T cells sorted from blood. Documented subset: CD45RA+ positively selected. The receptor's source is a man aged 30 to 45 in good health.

CDR3 nucleotides: TGTGCCAGCAGCGGGGGACTAGCGGGAGCAGTCAGTGAGCAGTTCTTC. Translation: CASSGGLAGAVSEQFF. The rearrangement links TRBV9 to TRBJ2-1; 14 positions match TRBD2. J was trimmed by 9 bases and V by 3 bases; bases with no gene match: 8. The germline V gene encodes CDR1 SGDLS and CDR2 YYNGEE. The CDR3 spans 16 residues. Drawing the rest from reference TRBV9 and TRBJ2-1, the complete variable domain is DSGVTQTPKHLITATGQRVTLRCSPRSGDLSVYWYQQSLDQGLQFLIQYYNGEERAKGNILERFSAQQFPDLHSELNLSSLELGDSALYFCASSGGLAGAVSEQFFGPGTRLTVL.